The source of this TCR beta chain is a study of T cell responses to AZD1222 COVID-19 vaccine. Study-wide background: Second-dose recipients at about 4 or about 12 weeks were treated as one pooled group.

Assay: immunoSEQ multiplex PCR; the TCRdb copy retains only in-frame clones and omits some. Among more than 90,000 clones, less than 90% were seen once, and the ten largest hold about 17%. Comments on this clone: What it recognizes is unknown.

Trimming cost V 1 base and J 4 bases; bases outside gene matches: 0. This CDR3 contains 13 residues. CDR1 is LNHDA and CDR2 is SQIVND in the germline V gene (reference sequence). Whole-study findings and limits: The sample set comprised mostly white British donors with more females, and clonal diversity was possibly underestimated. It was only five to seven AZD1222 recipients who were seropositive at baseline. Repertoire samples came only from after the peak T cell response.

The source was peripheral blood, collected on day 0 of AZD1222 vaccination. This receptor was identified in an adult in good health. The J gene is TRBJ1-1, the V gene TRBV19, with 7 bases fitting TRBD1. The CDR3 nucleotides are TGTGCCAGTAGTATAGGACAGGGCACTGAAGCTTTCTTT. Protein sequence: CASSIGQGTEAFF. The variable domain in full, completed from reference TRBV19 and TRBJ1-1, reads DGGITQSPKYLFRKEGQNVTLSCEQNLNHDAMYWYRQDPGQGLRLIYYSQIVNDFQKGDIAEGYSVSREKKESFPLTVTSAQKNPTAFYLCASSIGQGTEAFFGQGTRLTVV.